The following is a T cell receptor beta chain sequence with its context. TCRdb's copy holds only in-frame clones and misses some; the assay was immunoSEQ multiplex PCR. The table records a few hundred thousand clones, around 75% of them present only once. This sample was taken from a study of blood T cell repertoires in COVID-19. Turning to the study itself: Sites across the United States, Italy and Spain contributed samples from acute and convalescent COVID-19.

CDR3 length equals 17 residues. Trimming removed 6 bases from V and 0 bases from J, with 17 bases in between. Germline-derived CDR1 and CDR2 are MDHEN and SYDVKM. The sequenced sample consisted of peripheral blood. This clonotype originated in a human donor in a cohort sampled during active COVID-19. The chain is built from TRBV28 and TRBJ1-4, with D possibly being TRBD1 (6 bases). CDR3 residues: CASSTPGRGPTNEKLFF. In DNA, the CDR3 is TGTGCCAGCAGCACCCCGGGCAGGGGCCCAACTAATGAAAAACTGTTTTTT.